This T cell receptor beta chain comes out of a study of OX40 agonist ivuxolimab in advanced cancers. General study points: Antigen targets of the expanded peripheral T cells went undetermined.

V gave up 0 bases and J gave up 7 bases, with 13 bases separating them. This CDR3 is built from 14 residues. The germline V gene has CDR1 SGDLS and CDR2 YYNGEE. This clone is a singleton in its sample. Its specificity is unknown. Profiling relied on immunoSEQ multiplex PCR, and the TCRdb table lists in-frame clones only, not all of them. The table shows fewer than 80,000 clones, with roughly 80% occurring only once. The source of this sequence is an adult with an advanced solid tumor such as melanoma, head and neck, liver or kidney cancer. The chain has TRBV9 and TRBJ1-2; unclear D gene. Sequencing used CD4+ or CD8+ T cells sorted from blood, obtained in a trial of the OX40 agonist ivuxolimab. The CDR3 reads CASSVGHGKGGYTF. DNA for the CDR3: TGTGCCAGCAGCGTAGGGCACGGGAAGGGTGGCTACACCTTC.